These T cell receptor beta chains were read from a single sample in a study of CXCR3-negative and CXCR3-positive naive CD8 T cells. For each CDR3 protein, TCRdb gives one entry from its re-call of the 5' RACE reads, without DNA. The sample table sets out about 8,000 distinct CDR3 sequences. The sequencing sample was made of naive CXCR3- CD8+ T cells from blood. The receptor set was obtained from a human donor in good health. Some clones in this sample may be carry-over from other donors' samples. The CDR3 runs from the conserved cysteine through the conserved F or W. Fields, in order: V gene, J gene, clone size, CDR3 protein. The size field is filled for only some rows; it gives once, few, many or a size class.

v_gene: TRBV7-9
j_gene: TRBJ1-2
abundance: -
CDR3aa: CASSPQRGAYGNYGYTF

v_gene: TRBV11-3
j_gene: TRBJ2-3
abundance: -
CDR3aa: CASSPWTSKTDTQYF

v_gene: TRBV12-3/TRBV12-4
j_gene: TRBJ2-3
abundance: -
CDR3aa: CASSLIAGVSTDTQYF

v_gene: TRBV21-1
j_gene: TRBJ2-7
abundance: -
CDR3aa: CASSINRAYEQYF

v_gene: TRBV27
j_gene: TRBJ2-7
abundance: medium-sized
CDR3aa: CASSLARGGREQYF

v_gene: TRBV20-1
j_gene: TRBJ2-1
abundance: medium-sized
CDR3aa: CSASESEASGYYNEQFF

v_gene: TRBV19
j_gene: TRBJ1-1
abundance: medium-sized
CDR3aa: CASSVTGPLGTEAFF

v_gene: TRBV3-1
j_gene: TRBJ2-1
abundance: -
CDR3aa: CASSPGTSGDSSYNEQFF

v_gene: TRBV6-5
j_gene: TRBJ1-1
abundance: medium-sized
CDR3aa: CASILSPWGDTEAFF

v_gene: TRBV15
j_gene: TRBJ2-3
abundance: -
CDR3aa: CATSRGYGGADTQYF

v_gene: TRBV29-1
j_gene: TRBJ2-7
abundance: -
CDR3aa: CSVDPRPRVRSYEQYF

v_gene: TRBV5-6
j_gene: TRBJ2-7
abundance: -
CDR3aa: CASGISGTGYHEQYF

v_gene: TRBV3-1
j_gene: TRBJ1-1
abundance: -
CDR3aa: CASSLFRLNTEAFF

v_gene: TRBV7-9
j_gene: TRBJ2-5
abundance: medium-sized
CDR3aa: CASSFLTSGQETQYF

v_gene: TRBV7-3
j_gene: TRBJ2-7
abundance: -
CDR3aa: CASSGPGLAEQYF

v_gene: TRBV20-1
j_gene: TRBJ2-1
abundance: medium-sized
CDR3aa: CSARGLAGYNEQFF

v_gene: TRBV29-1
j_gene: TRBJ2-6
abundance: medium-sized
CDR3aa: CSVNGESGANVLTF

v_gene: TRBV28
j_gene: TRBJ1-1
abundance: -
CDR3aa: CASRHMQETEAFF

v_gene: TRBV28
j_gene: TRBJ1-1
abundance: -
CDR3aa: CASSFLGPEAFF

v_gene: TRBV19
j_gene: TRBJ2-1
abundance: -
CDR3aa: CASSIGGLAELNEQFF

v_gene: TRBV28
j_gene: TRBJ2-7
abundance: medium-sized
CDR3aa: CASSLQAQGYEQYF

v_gene: TRBV28
j_gene: TRBJ2-2
abundance: -
CDR3aa: CASSSRDTPTGELFF

v_gene: TRBV7-9
j_gene: TRBJ2-1
abundance: medium-sized
CDR3aa: CASRIAGPYNEQFF

v_gene: TRBV7-7
j_gene: TRBJ1-5
abundance: -
CDR3aa: CASSLDHLRCLESNQPQHF

v_gene: TRBV28
j_gene: TRBJ2-1
abundance: -
CDR3aa: CASSSGTGEVGEQFF

v_gene: TRBV29-1
j_gene: TRBJ2-1
abundance: -
CDR3aa: CSVEFRGVDNEQFF

v_gene: TRBV12-3/TRBV12-4
j_gene: TRBJ2-3
abundance: medium-sized
CDR3aa: CASSPGLAGSTDTQYF

v_gene: TRBV28
j_gene: TRBJ2-7
abundance: medium-sized
CDR3aa: CASSSRLQNLLAQYF

v_gene: TRBV29-1
j_gene: TRBJ2-7
abundance: -
CDR3aa: CSVEAPTETYEQYF

v_gene: TRBV21-1
j_gene: TRBJ1-1
abundance: -
CDR3aa: CASSKGKGPDTEAFF

v_gene: TRBV6-5
j_gene: TRBJ2-2
abundance: -
CDR3aa: CASLGREGTGELFF

v_gene: TRBV4-3
j_gene: TRBJ2-1
abundance: medium-sized
CDR3aa: CASSYFSGDNEQFF

v_gene: TRBV20-1
j_gene: TRBJ2-1
abundance: medium-sized
CDR3aa: CSADEGPQTQQFF

v_gene: TRBV19
j_gene: TRBJ2-1
abundance: -
CDR3aa: CASNPGTRSYNEQFF

v_gene: TRBV7-9
j_gene: TRBJ2-5
abundance: -
CDR3aa: CASSLSIQETQYF

v_gene: TRBV12-3/TRBV12-4
j_gene: TRBJ2-7
abundance: -
CDR3aa: CASSRQGPGEQYF

v_gene: TRBV12-3/TRBV12-4
j_gene: TRBJ2-1
abundance: medium-sized
CDR3aa: CASSLGEDEQFF

v_gene: TRBV7-6
j_gene: TRBJ1-5
abundance: -
CDR3aa: CASSPDRGENSNQPQHF

v_gene: TRBV10-3
j_gene: TRBJ2-7
abundance: -
CDR3aa: CAISTGYEQYF

v_gene: TRBV6-5
j_gene: TRBJ2-2
abundance: medium-sized
CDR3aa: CASSYSGSGELFF

v_gene: TRBV10-3
j_gene: TRBJ2-7
abundance: medium-sized
CDR3aa: CAISERQGRSYEQYF

v_gene: TRBV29-1
j_gene: TRBJ2-3
abundance: -
CDR3aa: CSVVDWAAVDTQYF

v_gene: TRBV28
j_gene: TRBJ1-2
abundance: -
CDR3aa: CASSLLLAGGNGYTF

v_gene: TRBV27
j_gene: TRBJ1-5
abundance: -
CDR3aa: CASSQVGFVQTQHF

v_gene: TRBV20-1
j_gene: TRBJ2-5
abundance: medium-sized
CDR3aa: CSARKRETQYF